This T cell receptor (beta chain) is from a study of T cell clonality in common variable immunodeficiency. The study's findings and limits: Reportedly, TCR beta sequences from common variable immunodeficiency showed fewer deletions and N-nucleotide insertions.

Turning to this clone: Its target is not known. The CDR3 end is not reached by the read, which stops 3 residues before it; the germline J gene fills it in.

Profiling relied on immunoSEQ multiplex PCR, and the TCRdb table lists in-frame clones only, not all of them. The specimen has about 42,000 clones, none found just once. Germline V gene lookup returns CDR1 SGHAT and CDR2 FQNNGV. This CDR3 spans 15 amino acids. V was clipped by 4 bases and J by 2 bases; unmatched bases: 8. Material for sequencing was peripheral blood mononuclear cells. The J gene is TRBJ2-7, the V gene TRBV11-2, with 7 bases that match TRBD2. The sequence derives from a human donor with common variable immunodeficiency. CDR3 in amino acids: CASSSRERGAYEQYF. The sequenced CDR3 bases are TGTGCCAGCAGCTCCCGAGAGCGGGGAGCCTACGAG.